The 23 T cell receptor beta chains below all came from one sample that was sequenced in a study of post-analysis software for immune sequencing data (dated by TCRdb to the mid-2010s). What the research found in general, with its limitations: Significantly higher frequencies in patients than in controls were found for five or six TRBV segments, including TRBV5-6, TRBV5-1 and TRBV20-1.

The receptor library was made with PCR. The reads were generated on an Illumina HiSeq 2500. Unique molecular identifiers were incorporated into TCR beta cDNA libraries to reduce PCR and sequencing biases. TCRdb redid the processing of the public reads, applying fastp at Q25 and MiXCR, and retained in-frame beta chains. Rows with a matching CDR3 protein are joined into one entry that keeps the most common DNA and genes. This sample lists about 540,000 distinct CDR3 sequences; roughly 34% were detected once. The ten largest clonotypes hold approximately 5.4% of the sample. These TCRs' antigens remain unknown. Input material: blood. Source of these receptors: a girl under 18 with multiple sclerosis.

The genes are TRBV5-1 and TRBJ2-5; 7 bases are a match to TRBD1. The CDR3 is 13 amino acids. Germline CDR1 reads SGHRS; CDR2 reads YFSETQ. Trimming at V came to 4 bases and at J to 11 bases, leaving 11 bases not matched to a gene. The CDR3 loop reads CASSETGVYKQYF. CDR3 sequence (DNA): TGCGCCAGCAGCGAAACAGGGGTATACAAGCAGTACTTC. Full variable domain (remainder filled in from reference TRBV5-1 and TRBJ2-5): KAGVTQTPRYLIKTRGQQVTLSCSPISGHRSVSWYQQTPGQGLQFLFEYFSETQRNKGNFPGRFSGRQFSNSRSEMNVSTLELGDSALYLCASSETGVYKQYFGPGTRLLVL.

The V call is TRBV29-1, the J call TRBJ2-5; 9 nucleotides line up with TRBD2. This CDR3 comprises 14 residues. Unmatched junction bases numbered 2, after V lost 0 bases and J lost 3 bases. Per germline, CDR1 SQVTM and CDR2 ANQGSEA. CDR3 nucleotide sequence: TGCAGCGTTGAAGATCGCGGGAGGGAAGAGACCCAGTACTTC. Protein sequence: CSVEDRGREETQYF. Based on the CDR3 plus reference TRBV29-1 and TRBJ2-5, the full variable domain is SAVISQKPSRDICQRGTSLTIQCQVDSQVTMMFWYRQQPGQSLTLIATANQGSEATYESGFVIDKFPISRPNLTFSTLTVSNMSPEDSSIYLCSVEDRGREETQYFGPGTRLLVL.

This sequence joins TRBV14 and TRBJ2-3, with unresolved D. The germline V gene has CDR1 SGHDN and CDR2 FVKESK. Trimming took off 2 bases at V and 0 bases at J, with 6 bases between the two ends. The CDR3 runs 14 residues. The CDR3 here is CASSQLRSTDTQYF. CDR3 DNA: TGTGCCAGCAGCCAACTTAGGAGCACAGATACGCAGTATTTT.

This sequence joins TRBV5-6 and TRBJ1-2; D perhaps matches TRBD1 (5 bases). The CDR3 covers 14 residues. CDR1 and CDR2 from the germline V gene are SGHDT and YYEEEE. Trimming removed 4 bases at V and 4 bases at J, with 14 bases between. In DNA, the CDR3 is TGTGCCAGCAGCGGGCGGGGCCCGATCTATGGCTACACCTTC. This translates into CASSGRGPIYGYTF.

With respect to this clonotype: At one end the junction does not follow the germline gene, possibly because of a read error. The chain is built from TRBV5-1 and TRBJ2-4; either TRBD1 or TRBD2 may supply D (5 bases each). The DNA end is a closer match to TRBJ2-7, so the J assignment may be wrong. Germline lookup yields CDR1 SGHRS and CDR2 YFSETQ. The CDR3 runs to 14 residues. The CDR3 sequence is CASGLWDGAYEQYF. The CDR3 region has the DNA TGCGCCAGCGGCTTATGGGACGGTGCCTACGAGCAGTACTTC.

The chain recombines TRBV20-1 with TRBJ2-3, with 7 bases aligning to TRBD2. J lost 2 bases, V lost 3 bases, and 11 bases had no gene match. CDR3 size: 16 residues. Germline V gene lookup returns CDR1 DFQATT and CDR2 SNEGSKA (reference sequence). CDR3: CSASPGGLADTDTQYF. CDR3 DNA sequence: TGCAGTGCTAGTCCGGGCGGGCTAGCGGACACAGATACGCAGTATTTT.

V and J are TRBV6-2 or TRBV6-3 and TRBJ2-1; TRBD1 matches 7 bases. V lost 0 bases, J lost 3 bases, and 5 bases stayed unmatched. CDR1 and CDR2 from the germline V gene are MNHEY and SVGEGT. This CDR3 contains 16 residues. The chain's CDR3 is CASSYSEGAIYNEQFF. The DNA of the CDR3 is TGTGCCAGCAGTTACTCTGAGGGGGCGATCTACAATGAGCAGTTCTTC.

The chain links TRBV29-1 to TRBJ1-2; 7 bases align to TRBD1. The germline V gene encodes CDR1 SQVTM and CDR2 ANQGSEA. Trimming took 7 bases from V and 3 from J; bases not matched to a gene: 17. This CDR3 has 16 amino acids. The CDR3 protein is CSAGPKLTGPDYGYTF. The CDR3, as DNA: TGCAGCGCCGGCCCAAAACTGACAGGGCCGGACTATGGCTACACCTTC.

V and J are TRBV5-1 and TRBJ2-7, with 7 nucleotides matching TRBD1. With 2 bases clipped from V and 3 bases from J, the junction kept 5 bases outside the gene matches. Germline values: CDR1 SGHRS, CDR2 YFSETQ. This CDR3 has 14 amino acids. The CDR3 region has the DNA TGCGCCAGCAGCTTCGGACAGGAAAACTACGAGCAGTACTTC. Amino acid sequence: CASSFGQENYEQYF. Full variable domain (remainder filled in from reference TRBV5-1 and TRBJ2-7): KAGVTQTPRYLIKTRGQQVTLSCSPISGHRSVSWYQQTPGQGLQFLFEYFSETQRNKGNFPGRFSGRQFSNSRSEMNVSTLELGDSALYLCASSFGQENYEQYFGPGTRLTVT.

This clonotype was picked up a small number of times. The V call is TRBV2, the J call TRBJ2-5; 8 bases agree with TRBD1. V dropped 6 bases and J dropped 9; count of bases not matched to a gene: 15. This CDR3 contains 15 residues. CDR1 is SNHLY and CDR2 is FYNNEI in the germline V gene. In DNA, the CDR3 is TGTGCCAGCAGGACGATGACAGGGGCCAATCTCCCCCAGTACTTC. Protein sequence: CASRTMTGANLPQYF.

CDR3 region: CASRQNGVYVQYF. CDR3 sequence (DNA): TGTGCCAGCAGACAAAACGGGGTATACGTGCAGTACTTC. The chain uses TRBV25-1 and TRBJ2-5; possible D gene TRBD2, 5 bases. Trimming removed 6 bases at V and 11 bases at J, with 19 bases between. CDR3 length: 13 amino acids. CDR1 MGHDK and CDR2 SYGVNS come from the germline V gene. The full variable domain, with the rest looked up from reference TRBV25-1 and TRBJ2-5, is EADIYQTPRYLVIGTGKKITLECSQTMGHDKMYWYQQDPGMELHLIHYSYGVNSTEKGDLSSESTVSRIRTEHFPLTLESARPSHTSQYLCASRQNGVYVQYFGPGTRLLVL.

This chain links TRBV7-8 with TRBJ2-1; D unclear. Gene TRBJ2-7 matches the end of the DNA better, so the J call may be wrong. Germline CDR1 SGHVS, CDR2 FQNEAQ. This CDR3 contains 14 residues. The CDR3 coding sequence is TGTGCCAGCAGCTATCTTGGGCCTTCTGGAGAGCAGTACTTC. It yields the protein CASSYLGPSGEQYF.

In its sample, this clonotype was seen a few times. The chain's CDR3 is CASSLASTIITKETQYF. The CDR3 DNA follows: TGTGCCAGCAGCTTAGCGTCGACCATCATTACCAAAGAGACCCAGTACTTC. The V gene is TRBV7-9, the J gene TRBJ2-5; D ambiguous. The CDR3 has 17 amino acids. Looked up from germline, CDR1 is SEHNR and CDR2 is FQNEAQ (reference sequence). The V end lost 0 bases, the J end lost 3 bases, and 17 bases lay between the germline ends.

This clonotype was counted a few times. The J gene is TRBJ2-1, the V gene TRBV6-2 or TRBV6-3; D gene uncertain. Germline V lookup: CDR1 MNHEY, CDR2 SVGEGT. V was cut by 6 bases and J by 8 bases, with 8 bases left in between. CDR3 length: 11 amino acids. CDR3 sequence (DNA): TGTGCCAGCAGGATTTCGGATGAGCAGTTCTTC. Its protein is CASRISDEQFF.

J is TRBJ1-2 and V is TRBV5-1, with D possibly being TRBD1 (6 bases). Germline CDR1 reads SGHRS; CDR2 reads YFSETQ. The CDR3 length is 14 residues. Deletions cut 2 bases from V and 8 bases from J, with 16 bases between. The CDR3 sequence is CASSFGPGTSGYTF. Written as DNA, the CDR3 is TGCGCCAGCAGCTTTGGCCCCGGGACATCCGGCTACACCTTC.

This clonotype came up a few times. The chain employs TRBV28 and TRBJ2-1, with TRBD2 matching over 9 bases. The germline V gene encodes CDR1 MDHEN and CDR2 SYDVKM. After removal of 5 bases from V and 5 bases from J, the junction contained 4 bases not matched to a gene. CDR3 length: 14 residues. Here the CDR3 reads CASSTGLANNEQFF. The CDR3 DNA follows: TGTGCCAGCAGTACGGGACTAGCTAACAATGAGCAGTTCTTC.

V gene TRBV19 combines with J gene TRBJ1-5; D call uncertain. Germline V gives CDR1 LNHDA, CDR2 SQIVND (reference sequence). This CDR3 has 13 amino acids. V gave up 8 bases and J gave up 3 bases, with 11 bases separating them. CDR3 loop: CASSGKINQPQHF. CDR3 bases: TGTGCCAGTTCCGGGAAGATCAATCAGCCCCAGCATTTT.

This chain uses TRBV6-5 with TRBJ1-4; D gene ambiguous. There are 15 residues in the CDR3. The germline V gene encodes CDR1 MNHEY and CDR2 SVGAGI. V lost 2 bases and J lost 4, with 11 bases in between. CDR3 protein: CASSYVGGINEKLFF. CDR3 DNA sequence: TGTGCCAGCAGTTACGTCGGAGGGATTAATGAAAAACTGTTTTTT.

V usage is TRBV29-1 and J usage is TRBJ2-7, with D maybe TRBD1 (7 bases). Near its end, the DNA agrees better with TRBJ2-5, so the J call may be wrong. The CDR3 has 14 amino acids. Germline assignment: CDR1 SQVTM and CDR2 ANQGSEA. CDR3 DNA sequence: TGCAGCGTTGATCGGCCAGGGGGGTCAGAGACCCAGTACTTC. Translation gives CSVDRPGGSETQYF.

The chain couples TRBV20-1 to TRBJ2-5; D is unresolved. Deletions cut 2 bases from V and 1 base from J, with 11 bases between. CDR1 and CDR2 (germline): DFQATT, SNEGSKA (reference sequence). The CDR3 contains 14 residues. CDR3 sequence: CSARRAGSQETQYF. Here the CDR3 DNA reads TGCAGTGCTAGAAGGGCAGGCAGCCAAGAGACCCAGTACTTC.

Only a few counts were recorded for this clonotype. The chain carries TRBV7-9 and TRBJ2-5; TRBD1 is a possible D gene (5 bases). The V gene lost 4 bases and the J gene lost 3 bases, with 12 bases spanning the gap. The length of the CDR3 is 14 residues. In germline, CDR1 is SEHNR, CDR2 FQNEAQ (reference sequence). The CDR3 spells CASSSLPREETQYF. The CDR3 coding sequence is TGTGCCAGCAGCTCCCTCCCCAGGGAAGAGACCCAGTACTTC.

This clonotype turned up a few times. The chain carries TRBV7-9 and TRBJ2-7; maybe TRBD1 (5 bases). The CDR3 totals 13 residues. Per germline, CDR1 SEHNR and CDR2 FQNEAQ (reference sequence). With 3 bases removed from V and 3 bases from J, the gap between germline ends came to 9 bases. The DNA of the CDR3 is TGTGCCAGCAGCTTTGACAGTTTCTACGAGCAGTACTTC. It specifies CASSFDSFYEQYF.

There are a few counts of this clonotype. V gene TRBV7-8 combines with J gene TRBJ2-3; TRBD2 matches at 7 bases. J gave up 2 bases and V 6 bases, and 8 bases lay outside the gene matches. The CDR3 has 15 residues. Germline loops: CDR1 SGHVS, CDR2 FQNEAQ. Here the CDR3 reads CASSLGGVYTDTQYF. The CDR3 DNA is TGTGCCAGCAGTCTGGGGGGGGTTTACACAGATACGCAGTATTTT.